One and the same sample provided the 17 T cell receptor beta chains below, sequenced in a study of technical replicates of blood from a few donors. This table comes from immunoSEQ multiplex PCR, and its TCRdb copy is limited to in-frame clones, with some not included. Of 60,000 to 95,000 clones detected, 91% appear once; the ten largest clones hold roughly 0.38%. Sequenced material: T cells isolated from PBMCs. These receptors were taken from a human donor in good health. Some clones in this sample may be carry-over from other donors' samples.

This clone was counted a single time. This sequence joins TRBV7-2 and TRBJ2-7; TRBD1 agrees at 8 bases. CDR3 length: 14 residues. Unmatched junction bases numbered 9, after V lost 5 bases and J lost 6 bases. From germline, CDR1 is SGHTA and CDR2 FQGNSA. In DNA, the CDR3 is TGTGCCAGCAGCGGACAGGGCCGGCGTTCCGAGCAGTACTTC. Translating gives CASSGQGRRSEQYF.

The genes are TRBV27 and TRBJ2-7; the match to TRBD2 covers 9 bases. Unmatched junction bases numbered 8, after V lost 5 bases and J lost 3 bases. The CDR3 covers 15 residues. From germline, CDR1 is MNHEY and CDR2 SMNVEV (reference sequence). The CDR3 DNA sequence: TGTGCCAGCAGTCTTAGCGGGGGTGCCCTCTACGAGCAGTACTTC. As protein: CASSLSGGALYEQYF.

The chain recombines TRBV15 with TRBJ2-2; 12 bases match TRBD2. V gave up 0 bases and J gave up 4 bases; unmatched junction bases: 3. The germline V gene encodes CDR1 LNHNV and CDR2 YYDKDF (reference sequence). CDR3 length equals 17 residues. Written as DNA, the CDR3 is TGTGCCACCAGCAGAGACAGGACTAGCGGGACCACCGGGGAGCTGTTTTTT. Amino acid sequence: CATSRDRTSGTTGELFF.

The chain uses TRBV2 and TRBJ2-1; D possibly corresponds to TRBD2 (6 bases). Per the germline V gene, CDR1 is SNHLY and CDR2 is FYNNEI. V was shortened by 3 bases and J by 3 bases, with 12 bases between the two germline ends. The length of the CDR3 is 15 residues. CDR3 DNA: TGTGCCAGCAGTGAGTCGGGACTCTTCTACAATGAGCAGTTCTTC. Protein: CASSESGLFYNEQFF.

The chain recombines TRBV6-5 with TRBJ1-1; TRBD1 might be the D (6 bases). The CDR3 sequence is 14 residues long. Germline V gene lookup returns CDR1 MNHEY and CDR2 SVGAGI. Trimming removed 6 bases from V and 5 bases from J, with 16 bases in between. Written as DNA, the CDR3 is TGTGCCAGCAGCGACCAAACAGGGAGTACTGAAGCTTTCTTT. Encoded protein: CASSDQTGSTEAFF.

CDR3 DNA sequence: TGTGCCAGCCGGGGACAGCCCCCCTTGTACGAGCAGTACTTC. Its translation is CASRGQPPLYEQYF. The chain recombines TRBV2 with TRBJ2-7; 7 nucleotides line up with TRBD1. The CDR3 contains 14 residues. Per germline, CDR1 SNHLY and CDR2 FYNNEI. After removal of 8 bases from V and 4 bases from J, the junction contained 11 bases not matched to a gene.

The genes are TRBV28 and TRBJ1-2; D is perhaps TRBD1 (6 bases). The CDR3 spans 11 residues. V gave up 8 bases and J gave up 6 bases, with 10 bases separating them. Germline CDR1 MDHEN, CDR2 SYDVKM. CDR3 DNA: TGTGCCAGCTTACAGGGAGATGGCTACACCTTC. It encodes CASLQGDGYTF.

The gene calls are TRBV4-1 and TRBJ1-4; D gene uncertain. CDR1 and CDR2 from the germline V gene are MGHRA and YSYEKL. The CDR3 has 14 amino acids. V lost 4 bases, J lost 5 bases, and 11 bases lay in between. The CDR3 nucleotides read TGCGCCAGCAGCCCCGTTAACCTAAATGAAAAACTGTTTTTT. Residues: CASSPVNLNEKLFF.

The gene calls are TRBV28 and TRBJ2-1; 10 positions match TRBD2. Germline trimming cut 6 bases from V and 0 bases from J; bases unmatched to any gene: 2. CDR1 MDHEN and CDR2 SYDVKM come from the germline V gene. This CDR3 is 15 amino acids long. Here the CDR3 reads CASSPSGSSYNEQFF. The DNA for the CDR3 is TGTGCCAGCAGCCCTAGCGGGAGCTCCTACAATGAGCAGTTCTTC.

In this sample, this clone turned up once. The J gene is TRBJ2-3, the V gene TRBV10-3; D not certain. The germline V and J ends were trimmed by 4 bases and 5 bases, with 7 bases remaining between them. The CDR3 is made up of 12 amino acids. The germline gives CDR1 ENHRY, CDR2 SYGVKD. The CDR3 region is CAISGGEDTQYF. Written as DNA, the CDR3 is TGTGCCATCAGTGGTGGAGAAGATACGCAGTATTTT.

The chain is built from TRBV5-5 and TRBJ1-5; D perhaps matches TRBD1 (6 bases). This CDR3 comprises 16 residues. Germline loops: CDR1 SGHKS, CDR2 YYEKEE (reference sequence). The germline V and J ends were trimmed by 4 bases and 3 bases, with 17 bases remaining between them. The CDR3 sequence is CASSQRGGLPNQPQHF. CDR3 DNA sequence: TGTGCCAGCAGCCAGCGGGGGGGGCTGCCCAATCAGCCCCAGCATTTT.

The table lists this clone with a count of one. The chain carries TRBV7-9 and TRBJ2-7; TRBD2 matches 14 bases. There are 17 residues in the CDR3. Germline CDR1 SEHNR, CDR2 FQNEAQ (reference sequence). J lost 4 bases, V lost 5 bases, and 10 bases had no gene match. The CDR3 here is CASSPTSGRAGGYEQYF. CDR3 bases: TGTGCCAGCAGCCCGACTAGCGGGAGGGCCGGGGGGTACGAGCAGTACTTC.

The rearrangement uses TRBV5-4 and TRBJ1-2; D is perhaps TRBD1 (6 bases). CDR1 SGHNT and CDR2 YYREEE come from the germline V gene (reference sequence). V was clipped by 5 bases and J by 4 bases, with 18 bases between them. CDR3 size: 15 residues. CDR3 DNA sequence: TGTGCCAGCAGACCCCTGCTGGGGGCCAGCTATGGCTACACCTTC. Residues: CASRPLLGASYGYTF.

This rearrangement joins TRBV7-7 to TRBJ2-3; 7 bases fit TRBD2. Trimming at V came to 4 bases and at J to 2 bases, leaving 6 bases not matched to a gene. Germline loops: CDR1 SSHAT, CDR2 FNYEAQ (reference sequence). The CDR3 length is 15 residues. CDR3 bases: TGTGCCAGCAGCTCTGGAGCGGGGCCCACAGATACGCAGTATTTT. This gives the protein CASSSGAGPTDTQYF.

The chain uses TRBV11-2 and TRBJ2-1; TRBD2 matches 8 bases. The CDR3 covers 15 residues. The V segment lost 0 bases and the J segment 5 bases; nucleotides outside the gene matches: 3. Germline loops: CDR1 SGHAT, CDR2 FQNNGV. The CDR3 region is CASSLDTGGNNEQFF. The CDR3 DNA is TGTGCCAGCAGCTTAGACACGGGAGGGAACAATGAGCAGTTCTTC.

Points on this clone: At one of its ends the junction is not consistent with the germline gene, which may arise from a read error. This sequence joins TRBV6-1 and TRBJ1-5; D unclear. This CDR3 is 15 amino acids long. Germline V lookup: CDR1 MNHNS, CDR2 SASEGT. The CDR3 DNA is TGTGCCAGCAGTGAACTACCCGGGGTCAATCAGCACCAGCATTTT. Its translation is CASSELPGVNQHQHF.

The chain carries TRBV30 and TRBJ2-7, with 8 nucleotides matching TRBD1. The CDR3 sequence is 14 residues long. CDR1 GTSNPN and CDR2 SVGIG come from the germline V gene (reference sequence). Trimming at V came to 7 bases and at J to 3 bases, leaving 11 bases not matched to a gene. The CDR3 coding sequence is TGTGCCTTGACAACCGGGACAGGAAGCTACGAGCAGTACTTC. As protein: CALTTGTGSYEQYF.